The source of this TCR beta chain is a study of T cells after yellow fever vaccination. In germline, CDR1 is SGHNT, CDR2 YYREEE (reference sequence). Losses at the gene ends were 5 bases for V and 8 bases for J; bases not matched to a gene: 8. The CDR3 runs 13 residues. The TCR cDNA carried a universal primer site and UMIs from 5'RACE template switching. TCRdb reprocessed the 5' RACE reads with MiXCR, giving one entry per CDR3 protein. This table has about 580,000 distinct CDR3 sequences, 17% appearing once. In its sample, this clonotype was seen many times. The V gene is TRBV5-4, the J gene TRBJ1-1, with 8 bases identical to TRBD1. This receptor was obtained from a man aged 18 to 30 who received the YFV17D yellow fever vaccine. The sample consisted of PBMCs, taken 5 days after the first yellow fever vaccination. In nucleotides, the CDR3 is TGTGCCAGCAGTATTGGTGGACAGGGCGAAGCTTTCTTT. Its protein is CASSIGGQGEAFF.